This T cell receptor beta chain was captured by sequencing in a study of cytomegalovirus exposure and HLA in healthy donors. In its sample, this clone was seen a few times. The antigen is not known. It was with 60 Vbeta and 13 Jbeta primers that the PCR ran. Repertoires were generated with immunoSEQ multiplex PCR, while TCRdb's copy carries only in-frame clones and drops some. The sample lists about 120,000 clones, around a tenth occurring once. The V gene lost 4 bases and the J gene lost 4 bases, with 14 bases spanning the gap. The germline V gene has CDR1 SGDLS and CDR2 YYNGEE. The CDR3 sequence is 14 residues long. General study points: In a later analysis, a missense DCLRE1C variant was linked to TCR beta V- and J-gene trimming. When a later analysis was performed, an Asian-associated ancestry cluster reportedly had fewer N-insertions than the 666-donor mean. Reports showed the classifier diagnosing cytomegalovirus status with high specificity and sensitivity.

This clonotype was sampled from a man aged 25 to 40 in good health and CMV-seronegative. The J gene is TRBJ1-2, the V gene TRBV9; a possible D gene is TRBD1 (5 bases). The specimen was PBMCs. The CDR3 bases are TGTGCCAGCAGCCGGGGACTGAACATCTATGGCTACACCTTC. It yields the protein CASSRGLNIYGYTF.